These 24 T cell receptor beta chains were sequenced from one sample in a study of T cell responses to AZD1222 COVID-19 vaccine. The protocol was immunoSEQ multiplex PCR, while the TCRdb copy is restricted to in-frame clones and leaves out a portion. Of some 99,000 clones in the sample, approximately 91% were seen once. The material was peripheral blood, obtained on day 0 of AZD1222 vaccination. Receptor source: an adult in good health.

The rearrangement links TRBV3-1 (or the pseudogene TRBV3-2) to TRBJ1-2; the match to TRBD1 covers 12 bases. The CDR3 is 14 residues long. Trimming took 4 bases from V and 7 from J; bases not matched to a gene: 4. Germline V CDR1 and CDR2: LGHDT, YNNKEL (reference sequence). The DNA of the CDR3 is TGTGCCAGCAGCCCGGGACAGGGGGCGGGTGGCTACACCTTC. This gives the protein CASSPGQGAGGYTF.

The chain uses TRBV14 and TRBJ1-1; D is possibly TRBD1 (6 bases). The V gene's germline CDR1 is SGHDN and CDR2 FVKESK. Trimming left V 1 base short and J 6 bases short, with 15 bases between. This CDR3 is built from 15 residues. The CDR3 DNA reads as TGTGCCAGCAGCCAAGCGGTGATCGGGGGCGCTGAAGCTTTCTTT. It encodes CASSQAVIGGAEAFF.

The CDR3 DNA is TGTGCCAGCAGCAAAAAAGAGCTAGCGGGGGATAAAAGCTCCTACAATGAGCAGTTCTTC. It encodes CASSKKELAGDKSSYNEQFF. J is TRBJ2-1 and V is TRBV21-1; the table names TRBD2, a call not compared with the DNA. TRBV21-1 is designated a pseudogene. The CDR3 is made up of 20 amino acids.

The rearrangement joins TRBV9 to TRBJ1-3; D gene ambiguous. Germline assignment: CDR1 SGDLS and CDR2 YYNGEE. Trimming removed 4 bases from V and 3 bases from J, with 14 bases in between. The CDR3 extends over 15 amino acids. The CDR3 DNA follows: TGTGCCAGCAGCTTCTCAGAGGGCAGTGGAAACACCATATATTTT. It yields the protein CASSFSEGSGNTIYF.

The V gene is TRBV5-5, the J gene TRBJ2-7; D is tentatively TRBD1 or TRBD2 (5 bases each). V was pared by 1 base and J by 4 bases, with 21 bases between. Germline assignment: CDR1 SGHKS and CDR2 YYEKEE (reference sequence). The CDR3 contains 17 residues. This chain's CDR3 is CASSLTAAWAEGYEQYF. CDR3 DNA: TGTGCCAGCAGCTTGACGGCGGCCTGGGCTGAGGGGTACGAGCAGTACTTC.

The chain carries TRBV10-3 and TRBJ1-1; no clear D. Germline lookup yields CDR1 ENHRY and CDR2 SYGVKD. V shed 0 bases and J shed 4 bases, with 12 bases lying between them. This CDR3 spans 15 amino acids. The CDR3 bases are TGTGCCATCAGTGAGTCGACGTTTAGGCGCACTGAAGCTTTCTTT. As protein: CAISESTFRRTEAFF.

This chain joins TRBV5-4 and TRBJ2-1; a weak D match, TRBD2 (7 bases). The CDR3 covers 16 residues. V was shortened by 5 bases and J by 2 bases, with 17 bases between the two germline ends. Germline-derived CDR1 and CDR2 are SGHNT and YYREEE (reference sequence). CDR3 region: CASRGGGSSTYNEQFF. The CDR3 DNA follows: TGTGCCAGCAGGGGGGGCGGGAGTTCGACCTACAATGAGCAGTTCTTC.

V and J are TRBV25-1 and TRBJ2-7, with no clear D. Trimming left V 0 bases short and J 6 bases short, with 12 bases between. The length of the CDR3 is 14 residues. CDR1 is MGHDK, CDR2 SYGVNS, per germline. CDR3 amino acids: CASSEYGKSGEQYF. DNA for the CDR3: TGTGCCAGCAGTGAATATGGGAAGTCGGGCGAGCAGTACTTC.

This clone is a singleton in its sample. The chain has TRBV5-1 and TRBJ1-2, with D perhaps TRBD1 (5 bases). The germline V gene encodes CDR1 SGHRS and CDR2 YFSETQ. Trimming cost V 0 bases and J 1 base, with 13 bases left between them. The length of the CDR3 is 16 residues. The CDR3 region has the DNA TGCGCCAGCAGCTTGGCGGGGGTAGGATTTAACTATGGCTACACCTTC. Residues: CASSLAGVGFNYGYTF.

The chain uses TRBV5-1 and TRBJ2-1; D possibly corresponds to TRBD1 (6 bases). Germline CDR1 is SGHRS and CDR2 is YFSETQ. There are 16 residues in the CDR3. Deletions cut 6 bases from V and 1 base from J, with 17 bases between. The CDR3 nucleotides are TGCGCCAGCATCCTAGGGTCCGGACAGTCCTACAATGAGCAGTTCTTC. As protein: CASILGSGQSYNEQFF.

This clone occurred once. The chain is built from TRBV9 and TRBJ2-1; no firm D call. The germline CDR1 and CDR2 sequences are SGDLS and YYNGEE. The CDR3 length is 16 residues. V was pared by 0 bases and J by 3 bases, with 13 bases between. In DNA form, the CDR3 reads TGTGCCAGCAGCGTAGGACGGACCTTTGTCTACAATGAGCAGTTCTTC. Residues: CASSVGRTFVYNEQFF.

This clone was counted only a few times. The rearrangement joins TRBV2 to TRBJ1-2; TRBD1 is a possible D gene (5 bases). Between the trimmed V and J ends, which lost 7 bases and 3 bases, there was a span of 12 bases. The CDR3 spans 13 residues. From germline, CDR1 is SNHLY and CDR2 FYNNEI. The CDR3 DNA reads TGTGCCAGCAACGGGAGGGGAGACTATGGCTACACCTTC. Encoded protein: CASNGRGDYGYTF.

The chain recombines TRBV6-5 with TRBJ1-1; TRBD1 matches at 9 bases. The length of the CDR3 is 14 residues. The trim removed 6 bases at V and 3 bases at J, leaving 5 bases unmatched. Germline CDR1 MNHEY, CDR2 SVGAGI. This chain's CDR3 is CASSRQGEYTEAFF. CDR3 DNA: TGTGCCAGCAGCCGACAGGGGGAGTACACTGAAGCTTTCTTT.

The V and J genes are TRBV24-1 and TRBJ2-1; the match to TRBD2 covers 11 bases. CDR3 length: 15 amino acids. V shed 4 bases and J 7 bases; nucleotides not matched to a gene: 5. Germline V gene data show CDR1 as KGHDR and CDR2 as SFDVKD. The CDR3 bases are TGTGCCACCAGTGAGTCTAGCGGGAGGCCTAATGAGCAGTTCTTC. Protein sequence: CATSESSGRPNEQFF.

J is TRBJ1-1 and V is TRBV6-4; D call uncertain. With 6 bases removed from V and 2 bases from J, the gap between germline ends came to 10 bases. The CDR3 is 13 residues long. Germline V gene sequence: CDR1 MRHNA, CDR2 SNTAGT. CDR3 bases: TGTGCCAGCAGCCATGATCCCAACACTGAAGCTTTCTTT. Translated, it gives CASSHDPNTEAFF.

The rearrangement links TRBV5-4 to TRBJ2-3; D gene ambiguous. The CDR3 contains 17 residues. Germline V CDR1 and CDR2: SGHNT, YYREEE (reference sequence). The ends were cut back, 0 bases at V and 1 base at J, with 15 bases in the middle. In DNA, the CDR3 is TGTGCCAGCAGCTTGGGCCGTAGAGATATCGGCACAGATACGCAGTATTTT. It specifies CASSLGRRDIGTDTQYF. Using reference TRBV5-4 and TRBJ2-3 for the parts outside the CDR3, the full variable domain is ETGVTQSPTHLIKTRGQQVTLRCSSQSGHNTVSWYQQALGQGPQFIFQYYREEENGRGNFPPRFSGLQFPNYSSELNVNALELDDSALYLCASSLGRRDIGTDTQYFGPGTRLTVL.

The chain has TRBV9 and TRBJ1-2, with D tentatively TRBD1 (5 bases). The germline gives CDR1 SGDLS, CDR2 YYNGEE. V lost 6 bases, J lost 1 base, and 13 bases lay in between. This CDR3 is 14 amino acids long. The CDR3 sequence is CASTPGRINYGYTF. CDR3 in DNA: TGTGCCAGCACACCGGGACGGATTAACTATGGCTACACCTTC.

The chain recombines TRBV2 with TRBJ1-1, with D tentatively TRBD1 (5 bases). CDR1 SNHLY and CDR2 FYNNEI come from the germline V gene. The ends were cut back, 6 bases at V and 0 bases at J, with 11 bases in the middle. The CDR3 spans 14 residues. The DNA for the CDR3 is TGTGCCAGCAGGGGCCGACAGATGAACACTGAAGCTTTCTTT. Translation gives CASRGRQMNTEAFF.

The J gene is TRBJ2-1, the V gene TRBV6-1, with 9 bases fitting TRBD1. The CDR3 covers 16 residues. CDR1 is MNHNS and CDR2 is SASEGT in the germline V gene. V trimming: 3 bases; J trimming: 6 bases; junction bases outside the gene matches: 9. CDR3 in amino acids: CASSDVSWTGVNEQFF. The CDR3 DNA sequence: TGTGCCAGCAGTGACGTTAGTTGGACAGGGGTCAATGAGCAGTTCTTC.

The chain carries TRBV27 and TRBJ1-1; D gene unclear. Per the germline V gene, CDR1 is MNHEY and CDR2 is SMNVEV (reference sequence). V lost 5 bases and J lost 6, with 16 bases in between. This CDR3 region has 14 residues. This CDR3 reads CASSGVSLSPEAFF. The CDR3 DNA reads TGTGCCAGCAGTGGGGTTTCCCTTTCACCTGAAGCTTTCTTT.

This clone appeared a single time. This chain uses TRBV4-1 with TRBJ2-1, with TRBD2 identical over 8 bases. Trimming cost V 2 bases and J 1 base; bases outside gene matches: 7. Germline assignment: CDR1 MGHRA and CDR2 YSYEKL. The CDR3 spans 17 residues. The CDR3 loop reads CASSQFRAGVSYNEQFF. The CDR3 nucleotides are TGCGCCAGCAGCCAATTTAGAGCGGGAGTTTCCTACAATGAGCAGTTCTTC.

The chain has TRBV11-3 and TRBJ1-2; possible D gene TRBD1, 5 bases. From germline, CDR1 is SGHNT and CDR2 YENEEA. Trimming removed 3 bases at V and 4 bases at J, with 9 bases between. There are 13 residues in the CDR3. This CDR3 reads CASSFAGTYGYTF. CDR3 nucleotide sequence: TGTGCCAGCAGCTTCGCAGGGACCTATGGCTACACCTTC.

The chain links TRBV30 to TRBJ2-3, with D perhaps being TRBD1 or TRBD2 (5 bases each). V lost 2 bases and J lost 1, with 7 bases in between. Germline V CDR1 and CDR2: GTSNPN, SVGIG (reference sequence). CDR3 length: 13 residues. CDR3 sequence reads: CAWSWGRTDTQYF. CDR3 coding DNA: TGTGCCTGGAGTTGGGGACGCACAGATACGCAGTATTTT.

The chain joins TRBV18 to TRBJ2-7, with D perhaps TRBD1 or TRBD2 (5 bases each). Germline V lookup: CDR1 KGHSH, CDR2 LQKENI. V was pared by 6 bases and J by 0 bases, with 15 bases between. The length of the CDR3 is 15 residues. CDR3 amino acids: CASSPGTLSSYEQYV. As DNA, the CDR3 is TGTGCCAGCTCCCCCGGGACCCTCAGCTCCTACGAGCAGTACGTC.